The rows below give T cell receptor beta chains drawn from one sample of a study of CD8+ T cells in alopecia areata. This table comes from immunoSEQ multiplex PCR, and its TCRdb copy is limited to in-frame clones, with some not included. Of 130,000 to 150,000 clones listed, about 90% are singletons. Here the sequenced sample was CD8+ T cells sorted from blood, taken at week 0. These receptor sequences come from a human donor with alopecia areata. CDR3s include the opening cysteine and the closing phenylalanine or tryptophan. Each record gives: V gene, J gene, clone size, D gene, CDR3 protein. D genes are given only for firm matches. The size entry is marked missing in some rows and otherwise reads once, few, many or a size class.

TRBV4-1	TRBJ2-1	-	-	CASSQGGNEQFF
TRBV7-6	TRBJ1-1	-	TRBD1	CASSSGQGVNTEAFF
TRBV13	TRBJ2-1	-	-	CASSSPTSSYNEQFF
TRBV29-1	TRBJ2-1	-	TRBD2	CSVEEAGGAYNEQFF
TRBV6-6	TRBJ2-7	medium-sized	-	CASSLGPDRYEQYF
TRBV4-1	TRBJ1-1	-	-	CASSPLAEQNTEAFF
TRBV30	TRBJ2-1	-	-	CAWSAAGTPRDEQFF
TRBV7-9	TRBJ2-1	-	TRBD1	CASRRTGESYNEQFF
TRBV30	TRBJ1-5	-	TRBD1	CAWSVTGEGNQPQHF
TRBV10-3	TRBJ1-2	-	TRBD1	CAIKGGTGIYGYTF
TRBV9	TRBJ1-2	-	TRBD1	CASSGTTGNSNYGYTF
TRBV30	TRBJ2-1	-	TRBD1	CAWSPGTARNEQFF
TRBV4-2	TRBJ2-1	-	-	CASSQSDYYYPYNEQFF
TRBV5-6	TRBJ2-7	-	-	CASSLATYEQYF
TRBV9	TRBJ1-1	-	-	CASSAGIGTEAFF
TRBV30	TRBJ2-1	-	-	CACHSPGTAENNEQFF
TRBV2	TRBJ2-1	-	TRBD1	CASWLRGTGVNEQFF
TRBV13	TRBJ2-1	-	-	CASSSSETAYNEQFF
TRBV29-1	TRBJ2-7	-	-	CSVARERSYEQYF
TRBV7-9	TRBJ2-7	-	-	CASGRTASYEQYF
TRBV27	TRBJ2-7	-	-	CASSPTGTYEQYF
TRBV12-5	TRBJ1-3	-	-	CASGSTVHSGNTIYF